Sequencing of this TCR beta chain was carried out in a study of blood T cell repertoires in COVID-19 (dated by TCRdb to about 2020). In terms of the full investigation: The collaborator samples originated in the United States, Italy and Spain and spanned the acute and convalescent phases of COVID-19. The repertoires were made available in a free public database intended to serve as a resource for research on the immune response to SARS-CoV-2. A de-identified subject ID, COVID-19 status, age in years and sex were almost always included in the sample metadata. The samples were drawn from two sources: the first 160 participants of the ongoing ImmuneRACE study, and 1,200 or so subjects contributed by 6 global collaborators. Where available, HLA class I and class II types were taken from metadata supplied by the sample provider and were not determined by assay-based typing. Subjects who had been exposed to COVID-19, were actively infected with it, or had recovered from it provided the deeply sampled blood TCRbeta repertoires that made up the dataset. The material from the prospective study consisted of cDNA or gDNA derived from T cells, B-cell-depleted T cells, or PBMCs.

TCRbeta CDR3 regions were amplified from genomic DNA by means of the immunoSEQ Assay, a bias-controlled multiplex PCR. The authors' pipeline ran thus. The number of nucleated cells in each sample was estimated from the amplification of reference gene primers within the assay. Sequence reads were collapsed and filtered to measure the absolute abundance of every unique TCRbeta CDR3 rearrangement. For each sample, productive Simpson clonality was calculated as the square root of Simpson's diversity index across productive rearrangements. In its TCRdb copy, this immuneACCESS table keeps in-frame sequences only and misses some clones. Where compared with another copy, unresolved V genes explain less than half of these, and the others have no known cause. V, J and clone size reflect that table, while D and trimming were determined from the DNA. Counted in this sample were roughly 140,000 clones; around 84% of them appeared once. Roughly 4.7% of the sample rests with the top ten.

Collaborating institutions collected whole blood in K2EDTA tubes following their own protocols. Collaborator samples were shipped for TCRbeta analysis as frozen whole blood, isolated PBMCs, or DNA extracted from either sample type. The CDR3 numbers 14 residues from cysteine through phenylalanine. The DNA shown is the 42-base CDR3, in frame from base 1. Taken from the germline V gene, the CDR1 and CDR2 loops are SGHTA and FQGNSA. V loses 5 bases of germline sequence and J loses 2 bases, and the interval between the two ends is 12 bases. Paper-wide results and their limitations: The amount of clinical and demographic metadata varied by source and participant and was provided uncurated.

To note about this clone: Its antigen is still unknown. No base quality values were provided; no much bigger clone lies one nucleotide off.

Sequencing was done on a sample of peripheral blood. The receptor's source is a woman in her fifties or sixties with acute or convalescent COVID-19. The sequence joins TRBV7-2 to TRBJ1-1, and TRBD1 may be the D gene, going by 5 matching bases. The CDR3 in this case is CASSIQGGNTEAFF. The nucleotide sequence reads TGTGCCAGCAGCATCCAGGGAGGCAACACTGAAGCTTTCTTT.